These 28 T cell receptor beta chains share one sample of origin, sequenced in a study of cytotoxic CD8 clonotypes in ibrutinib-treated CLL. Sequencing used immunoSEQ multiplex PCR; TCRdb keeps in-frame clones, though not all of them. Of about 97,000 clones listed, approximately 80% are singletons. This specimen consisted of PBMCs, obtained after 12 months of ibrutinib treatment. These TCRs come from a human donor with chronic lymphocytic leukemia.

The chain employs TRBV10-3 and TRBJ1-5, with D perhaps matching TRBD1 (6 bases). V gave up 6 bases and J gave up 6 bases, with 15 bases separating them. Germline loops: CDR1 ENHRY, CDR2 SYGVKD. This CDR3 is 14 amino acids long. CDR3 nucleotide sequence: TGTGCCATCAGCGCCCTTCGGGGGGCTCAGCCCCAGCATTTT. Translating it yields CAISALRGAQPQHF.

The chain combines TRBV7-9 with TRBJ1-5, with 8 bases fitting TRBD1. There are 13 residues in the CDR3. V shed 4 bases, J shed 6 bases, and the junction held 2 bases outside the gene matches. Germline V gene lookup returns CDR1 SEHNR and CDR2 FQNEAQ (reference sequence). The DNA of the CDR3 is TGTGCCAGCAGCTCAGGGGGCGGTCAGCCCCAGCATTTT. Translated: CASSSGGGQPQHF.

This rearrangement joins TRBV9 to TRBJ2-3; D might be TRBD1 or TRBD2, each matching 5 bases. CDR1 is SGDLS, CDR2 YYNGEE, per germline. This CDR3 comprises 14 residues. Between the trimmed V and J ends, which lost 4 bases and 0 bases, there was a span of 9 bases. CDR3 sequence reads: CASSTRDSTDTQYF. DNA of the CDR3: TGTGCCAGCAGCACTCGGGACAGCACAGATACGCAGTATTTT.

The CDR3 protein is CASCSRKSYGYTF. The CDR3, as DNA: TGTGCCAGCTGTTCCAGGAAGAGTTATGGCTACACCTTC. V is TRBV6-6 and J is TRBJ1-2; D is unclear. The length of the CDR3 is 13 residues. The germline gives CDR1 MNHNY, CDR2 SVGAGI (reference sequence). The V gene lost 8 bases and the J gene lost 5 bases, with 15 bases spanning the gap.

This clone was seen more than once but under ten times. This chain connects TRBV4-3 to TRBJ2-7, with TRBD1 identical over 11 bases. Germline V lookup: CDR1 LGHNA, CDR2 YSLEER. With 4 bases clipped from V and 4 bases from J, the junction kept 9 bases outside the gene matches. The CDR3 runs 16 residues. Here the CDR3 reads CASSLTTGTGGYEQYF. DNA of the CDR3: TGCGCCAGCAGCCTAACGACCGGGACAGGGGGTTACGAGCAGTACTTC.

This sequence joins TRBV9 and TRBJ2-3, with 9 bases aligning to TRBD2. This CDR3 is 16 amino acids long. V dropped 4 bases and J dropped 0; count of bases not matched to a gene: 6. In germline, CDR1 is SGDLS, CDR2 YYNGEE. The CDR3 region is CASSSKTSGSTDTQYF. In nucleotides, the CDR3 is TGTGCCAGCAGCTCAAAGACTAGCGGAAGCACAGATACGCAGTATTTT.

The chain employs TRBV2 and TRBJ2-2, with TRBD1 matching over 7 bases. The ends lost 4 bases at V and 3 bases at J; junction bases unmatched: 5. Germline loops: CDR1 SNHLY, CDR2 FYNNEI. The CDR3 consists of 15 residues. DNA for the CDR3: TGTGCCAGCAGTGGACAGGGAAAACACACCGGGGAGCTGTTTTTT. It encodes CASSGQGKHTGELFF.

The chain combines TRBV6-6 with TRBJ2-5; a possible D gene is TRBD2 (7 bases). The length of the CDR3 is 16 residues. Germline CDR1 reads MNHNY; CDR2 reads SVGAGI (reference sequence). V lost 2 bases to trimming and J lost 2 bases, with 15 bases between them. CDR3 coding DNA: TGTGCCAGCAGTTACAGGAGGGGGGGCTCACAAGAGACCCAGTACTTC. It encodes CASSYRRGGSQETQYF.

V and J are TRBV30 and TRBJ2-3; D might be TRBD1 (6 bases). V was shortened by 4 bases and J by 1 base, with 6 bases between the two germline ends. The CDR3 runs to 12 residues. CDR1 and CDR2 from the germline V gene are GTSNPN and SVGIG (reference sequence). The CDR3 bases are TGTGCCTGGAACAGGGGCACAGATACGCAGTATTTT. It encodes CAWNRGTDTQYF. The full variable domain, in which reference TRBV30 and TRBJ2-3 provide the parts outside the CDR3, is SQTIHQWPATLVQPVGSPLSLECTVEGTSNPNLYWYRQAAGRGLQLLFYSVGIGQISSEVPQNLSASRPQDRQFILSSKKLLLSDSGFYLCAWNRGTDTQYFGPGTRLTVL.

This chain connects TRBV10-3 to TRBJ1-2; a possible D gene is TRBD1 (6 bases). Germline CDR1 and CDR2: ENHRY and SYGVKD. V was pared by 6 bases and J by 4 bases, with 18 bases between. The CDR3 has 15 amino acids. CDR3 in amino acids: CAIRTDRQTFYGYTF. CDR3 nucleotides: TGTGCCATCAGAACGGACAGACAAACCTTCTATGGCTACACCTTC.

CDR3 coding DNA: TGTGCCAGCAGCAAACCGGAGGGCAGAACTAATGAAAAACTGTTTTTT. Its protein product is CASSKPEGRTNEKLFF. The V gene is TRBV21-1, the J gene TRBJ1-4. TRBV21-1 is a recognized pseudogene. This CDR3 has 16 amino acids.

J is TRBJ1-2 and V is TRBV28; TRBD1 matches 10 bases. V was pared by 6 bases and J by 2 bases, with 3 bases of the junction left unmatched. Germline V gene sequence: CDR1 MDHEN, CDR2 SYDVKM. The CDR3 contains 14 residues. CDR3 sequence (DNA): TGTGCCAGCAGCGGGACAGGGGTAAACTATGGCTACACCTTC. Its protein product is CASSGTGVNYGYTF.

This clone was counted once. J is TRBJ1-4 and V is TRBV18; TRBD1 is a possible D gene (5 bases). The CDR3 loop spans 16 amino acids. The V and J ends lost 4 bases and 0 bases respectively, with 12 bases between them. Germline-derived CDR1 and CDR2 are KGHSH and LQKENI. The CDR3 DNA reads as TGTGCCAGCTCACTTGAAAGACAGACAACTAATGAAAAACTGTTTTTT. This encodes CASSLERQTTNEKLFF.

The rearrangement joins TRBV29-1 to TRBJ1-3, with a weak D call TRBD1 (5 bases). CDR3 length: 14 residues. V was shortened by 3 bases and J by 2 bases, with 11 bases between the two germline ends. CDR1 is SQVTM, CDR2 ANQGSEA, per germline. The CDR3 loop is CSVDGTQAGNTIYF. CDR3 coding DNA: TGCAGCGTTGACGGGACCCAGGCTGGAAACACCATATATTTT.

V gene TRBV10-3 combines with J gene TRBJ1-2; no reliable D call. From germline, CDR1 is ENHRY and CDR2 SYGVKD. This CDR3 region has 17 residues. Trimming pared 0 bases from V and 0 bases from J, leaving 14 bases between. This CDR3 reads CAISESRSGLTNYGYTF. The CDR3 DNA reads TGTGCCATCAGTGAGTCGAGATCCGGGCTAACTAACTATGGCTACACCTTC.

V usage is TRBV14 and J usage is TRBJ2-1; possibly TRBD1 or TRBD2 for D (5 bases each). There are 16 residues in the CDR3. Trimming stripped 4 bases from V and 4 bases from J, with 17 bases between. CDR1 and CDR2 (germline): SGHDN, FVKESK. The CDR3: CASSPFKGTDYNEQFF. The DNA for the CDR3 is TGTGCCAGCAGCCCTTTCAAGGGGACGGATTACAATGAGCAGTTCTTC.

The chain uses TRBV30 and TRBJ1-2; D gene unclear. Germline-derived CDR1 and CDR2 are GTSNPN and SVGIG (reference sequence). Trimming took 5 bases from V and 0 from J, leaving 7 bases between them. CDR3 size: 12 residues. The CDR3 protein is CAWFTANYGYTF. DNA of the CDR3: TGTGCCTGGTTCACTGCTAACTATGGCTACACCTTC.

The rearrangement uses TRBV5-1 and TRBJ2-5, with a possible D match to TRBD2 (6 bases). From germline, CDR1 is SGHRS and CDR2 YFSETQ. V was trimmed by 0 bases and J by 5 bases, leaving 17 bases between them. The CDR3 loop spans 16 amino acids. CDR3 in DNA: TGCGCCAGCAGCTTGGAGGCCAAAAGCGGGTGGGAGACCCAGTACTTC. Translated, it gives CASSLEAKSGWETQYF.

This clone was observed a few times. This chain links TRBV18 with TRBJ1-2, with 7 bases that match TRBD1. The V gene end was trimmed by 4 bases and the J gene end by 5 bases; junction bases not matched to a gene: 7. CDR1 and CDR2 from the germline V gene are KGHSH and LQKENI. The CDR3 is made up of 14 amino acids. In DNA, the CDR3 is TGTGCCAGCTCACAGGCCAAACAGGGGTATGGCTACACCTTC. Translated, it gives CASSQAKQGYGYTF. Full variable domain (rest looked up from reference TRBV18 and TRBJ1-2): NAGVMQNPRHLVRRRGQEARLRCSPMKGHSHVYWYRQLPEEGLKFMVYLQKENIIDESGMPKERFSAEFPKEGPSILRIQQVVRGDSAAYFCASSQAKQGYGYTFGSGTRLTVV.

The chain uses TRBV28 and TRBJ2-2; D unresolved. Germline V CDR1 and CDR2: MDHEN, SYDVKM. This CDR3 is built from 12 residues. V was pared by 8 bases and J by 4 bases, with 8 bases between. The CDR3 sequence is CASSVPTGELFF. The CDR3 DNA follows: TGTGCCAGCTCGGTGCCCACCGGGGAGCTGTTTTTT.

The V gene is TRBV30, the J gene TRBJ1-2; D gene unclear. Germline V lookup: CDR1 GTSNPN, CDR2 SVGIG (reference sequence). This CDR3 comprises 12 residues. The ends were cut back, 0 bases at V and 12 bases at J, with 14 bases in the middle. CDR3: CAWSVRAGWDTF. Written as DNA, the CDR3 is TGTGCCTGGAGTGTACGGGCCGGATGGGACACCTTC.

This sequence joins TRBV6-6 and TRBJ2-7; D uncertain. Germline CDR1 MNHNY, CDR2 SVGAGI (reference sequence). CDR3 length: 15 amino acids. V gave up 4 bases and J gave up 7 bases, with 20 bases separating them. CDR3 sequence (DNA): TGTGCCAGCAGTTCGCCGACACGGCTGGGCTCTGAGCAGTACTTC. Translating gives CASSSPTRLGSEQYF.

The rearrangement links TRBV2 to TRBJ2-4, with 8 bases matching TRBD1. Germline V gene lookup returns CDR1 SNHLY and CDR2 FYNNEI. CDR3 length: 14 amino acids. With 10 bases clipped from V and 0 bases from J, the junction kept 5 bases outside the gene matches. CDR3 sequence: CATGTGLAKNIQYF. DNA for the CDR3: TGTGCCACCGGGACAGGACTAGCCAAAAACATTCAGTACTTC.

The V call is TRBV29-1, the J call TRBJ2-1, with TRBD1 matching 8 bases. Germline-derived CDR1 and CDR2 are SQVTM and ANQGSEA. This CDR3 is 13 amino acids long. V was clipped by 5 bases and J by 8 bases; unmatched bases: 8. The CDR3 nucleotides read TGCAGCGTTTGGTATCAGGGGGCGTATGAGCAGTTCTTC. Translation gives CSVWYQGAYEQFF.

The chain has TRBV5-6 and TRBJ2-7, with D maybe TRBD1 (5 bases). The CDR3 contains 12 residues. Trimming took 0 bases from V and 7 from J, leaving 8 bases between them. Germline V gives CDR1 SGHDT, CDR2 YYEEEE. The DNA of the CDR3 is TGTGCCAGCAGCTTGGCATGGACAGAGCAGTACTTC. Amino acids: CASSLAWTEQYF. The full variable domain, in which reference TRBV5-6 and TRBJ2-7 provide the parts outside the CDR3, is DAGVTQSPTHLIKTRGQQVTLRCSPKSGHDTVSWYQQALGQGPQFIFQYYEEEERQRGNFPDRFSGHQFPNYSSELNVNALLLGDSALYLCASSLAWTEQYFGPGTRLTVT.

V is TRBV6-1 and J is TRBJ2-7; tentative D call: TRBD1 (6 bases). This CDR3 region has 15 residues. In germline, CDR1 is MNHNS, CDR2 SASEGT. Between the trimmed V and J ends, which lost 5 bases and 5 bases, there was a span of 19 bases. The CDR3 loop reads CASSPKGQGSHEQYF. The CDR3 DNA sequence: TGTGCCAGCAGTCCAAAAGGGCAGGGGTCCCACGAGCAGTACTTC.

This chain joins TRBV5-6 and TRBJ2-5; 12 bases are a match to TRBD2. Trimming cost V 3 bases and J 5 bases; bases outside gene matches: 5. This CDR3 has 15 residues. Germline V gene lookup returns CDR1 SGHDT and CDR2 YYEEEE. For the CDR3, the DNA is TGTGCCAGCAGCTGGAAGGGGACTAGCGGGGAGACCCAGTACTTC. It specifies CASSWKGTSGETQYF.

V usage is TRBV11-3 and J usage is TRBJ2-5, with TRBD2 identical over 9 bases. Germline CDR1 and CDR2: SGHNT and YENEEA. V was clipped by 5 bases and J by 2 bases; unmatched bases: 3. The CDR3 spans 14 residues. The CDR3 sequence: CASSGLAGQETQYF. The CDR3 coding sequence is TGTGCCAGCAGCGGGCTAGCGGGACAAGAGACCCAGTACTTC.